This TCR beta chain originates from a study of blood T cell repertoires in COVID-19. Produced via immunoSEQ multiplex PCR; TCRdb's table is partial and in-frame only. The table records approximately 180,000 clones, 70% to 90% of them present only once. The V gene lost 0 bases and the J gene lost 0 bases, with 9 bases spanning the gap. CDR1 is SGHRS, CDR2 YFSETQ, per germline. CDR3 size: 15 residues. The source is a middle-aged man with active or convalescent COVID-19. The chain has TRBV5-1 and TRBJ1-1; D is uncertain. Sequencing used peripheral blood. CDR3 DNA sequence: TGCGCCAGCAGCTTGGAACGGTCCCTGAACACTGAAGCTTTCTTT. It translates to CASSLERSLNTEAFF. Based on the CDR3 plus reference TRBV5-1 and TRBJ1-1, the full variable domain is KAGVTQTPRYLIKTRGQQVTLSCSPISGHRSVSWYQQTPGQGLQFLFEYFSETQRNKGNFPGRFSGRQFSNSRSEMNVSTLELGDSALYLCASSLERSLNTEAFFGQGTRLTVV.